The following is a T cell receptor beta chain sequence with its context. Its target is unknown. A junction end diverges from the germline sequence, so it may reflect a read error. This table comes from immunoSEQ multiplex PCR, and its TCRdb copy is limited to in-frame clones, with some not included. Of roughly 260,000 clones in the sample, 90% were seen once. This entry belongs to a study of cytomegalovirus exposure and HLA in healthy donors. Study-wide results and caveats: According to a subsequent analysis, TCR clusters from the first cohort were inclined to appear together in the roughly 130 validation repertoires. Specificity of a few CMV-associated chains for CMV antigens was verified in vitro. Reported performance of the classifier showed diagnosis of cytomegalovirus status with high specificity and sensitivity.

The receptor comes from a young woman in good health and CMV-seronegative. The sample taken for sequencing was PBMCs.

Here the CDR3 reads CASSDIPGGASTNTQYF. In DNA form, the CDR3 reads TGTGCCAGCAGCGACATCCCCGGGGGGGCAAGCACAAATACGCAGTATTTT. J is TRBJ2-3 and V is TRBV5-6, with TRBD2 identical over 8 bases. Looked up from germline, CDR1 is SGHDT and CDR2 is YYEEEE. The CDR3 spans 17 residues.